The 2 T cell receptor beta chains reported below all come from one sample, sequenced in a study of T-cell reconstitution after alpha-beta-depleted transplantation in children. Unique molecular identifiers featured in how the TCRbeta library was prepared. Using its own MiXCR run on the PCR reads, TCRdb lists one record per CDR3 protein. The table includes approximately 630,000 distinct CDR3 sequences, under 15% detected once. The specimen was PBMCs, collected before TCRalphabeta/CD19-depleted stem cell transplant. Source of these receptors: a girl aged 2-10 years with congenital amegakaryocytic thrombocytopenia, due to receive a stem cell transplant.

This clonotype was recorded at least ten times. This chain's CDR3 is CASGPGQGTDTQYF. The CDR3 DNA reads as TGTGCCAGCGGACCGGGACAGGGTACAGATACGCAGTATTTT. V is TRBV7-2 and J is TRBJ2-3; 9 bases fit TRBD1. The CDR3 has 14 residues. CDR1 SGHTA and CDR2 FQGNSA come from the germline V gene. V lost 8 bases and J lost 3; bases outside the gene matches: 6.

The sample holds many counts of this clonotype. The rearrangement uses TRBV28 and TRBJ2-1; 7 nucleotides match TRBD2. Germline V CDR1 and CDR2: MDHEN, SYDVKM. The CDR3 is 14 amino acids. V lost 5 bases and J lost 7; bases outside the gene matches: 8. The CDR3 loop reads CASSRGRSGNEQFF. CDR3 DNA sequence: TGTGCCAGCAGTCGCGGGAGAAGCGGAAATGAGCAGTTCTTC.